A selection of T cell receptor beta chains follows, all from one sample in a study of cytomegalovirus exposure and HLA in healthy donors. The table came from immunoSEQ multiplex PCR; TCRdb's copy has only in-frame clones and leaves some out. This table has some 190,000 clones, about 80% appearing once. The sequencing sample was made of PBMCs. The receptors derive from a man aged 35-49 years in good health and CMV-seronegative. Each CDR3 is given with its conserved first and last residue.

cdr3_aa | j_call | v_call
CASSVLTGGLSDTQYF | TRBJ2-3 | TRBV9
CASSNTGNNSPLHF | TRBJ1-6 | TRBV7-9
CASSPSETQYF | TRBJ2-5 | TRBV28
CASSQGLAGGSTGELFF | TRBJ2-2 | TRBV7-3
CASTARGWGVTDTQYF | TRBJ2-3 | TRBV4-2
CASSLWGEDTQYF | TRBJ2-3 | TRBV5-1
CASSSDRSWGTDTQYF | TRBJ2-3 | TRBV7-2
CASSLGRGNEQFF | TRBJ2-1 | TRBV11-2
CSSSLTSGGVSEQFF | TRBJ2-1 | TRBV7-9
CASSRAPSETQYF | TRBJ2-5 | TRBV6-4
CAWRVGGAFSTGELFF | TRBJ2-2 | TRBV30
CASRSTGGQPQHF | TRBJ1-5 | TRBV6-5
CASSFLDGREQPQHF | TRBJ1-5 | TRBV5-5
CASSLLNGYEQYF | TRBJ2-7 | TRBV5-6
CASSIRVWRQGIASYNSPLHF | TRBJ1-6 | TRBV19
CAIQINYGYTF | TRBJ1-2 | TRBV28
CASSLDPGELFF | TRBJ2-2 | TRBV5-4
CASGREEVYNEQFF | TRBJ2-1 | TRBV5-1
CASSADNSPLHF | TRBJ1-6 | TRBV19
CATVNEDTPHEQYF | TRBJ2-7 | TRBV27
CAGTTGTGGEISPGNTIYF | TRBJ1-3 | TRBV19
CASSGALGQGGSTEAFF | TRBJ1-1 | TRBV7-3
CASSLPGASGPRYEQYF | TRBJ2-7 | TRBV28
CASSRVPGNTIYF | TRBJ1-3 | TRBV11-1
CASSSQPGASVETQYF | TRBJ2-5 | TRBV7-6
CASSWTGAVRDTGELFF | TRBJ2-2 | TRBV5-5
CASSLEGASYNEQFF | TRBJ2-1 | TRBV27
CASSQDRQIWAFF | TRBJ1-1 | TRBV14
CASRRFKREGPSYNEQFF | TRBJ2-1 | TRBV21-1